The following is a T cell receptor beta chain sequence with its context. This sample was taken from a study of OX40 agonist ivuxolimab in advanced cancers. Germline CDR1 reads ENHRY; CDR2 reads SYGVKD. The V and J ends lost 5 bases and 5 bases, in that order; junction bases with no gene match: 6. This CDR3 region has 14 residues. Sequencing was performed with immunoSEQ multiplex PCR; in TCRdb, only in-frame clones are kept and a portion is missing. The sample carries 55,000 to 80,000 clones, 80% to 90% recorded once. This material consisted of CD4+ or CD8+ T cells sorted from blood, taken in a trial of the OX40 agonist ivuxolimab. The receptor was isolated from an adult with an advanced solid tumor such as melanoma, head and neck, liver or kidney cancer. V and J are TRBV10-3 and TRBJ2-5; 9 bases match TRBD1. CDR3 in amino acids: CAISPTGGTETQYF. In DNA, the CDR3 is TGTGCCATCAGTCCCACAGGGGGCACTGAGACCCAGTACTTC.